The following is a T cell receptor (beta chain) sequence with its context. Per the authors' pipeline: Using reference gene primer amplification, nucleated cell counts were estimated. Using immunoSEQ multiplex PCR, the repertoire was profiled, and TCRdb retains in-frame clones only, with some absent. The V and J calls and clone size are taken from that table; D and trimming were inferred from the DNA. The table has some 95,000 clones, approximately 86% seen once. This sample was taken from a study of blood T cell repertoires in COVID-19. Overall study context: Sites in the United States, Italy and Spain provided acute and convalescent COVID-19 samples. PBMCs, B-cell-depleted T cells, or T cells were the source of the cDNA or gDNA that made up the material.

The TCR comes from a man aged 80 or over with active or convalescent COVID-19. Input material: peripheral blood.

The CDR3 sequence is CASSIGLEPQHF. Written as DNA, the CDR3 is TGTGCCAGTAGTATAGGGCTGGAGCCCCAGCATTTT. The V call is TRBV19, the J call TRBJ1-5; no firm D call. CDR3 size: 12 residues. The germline gives CDR1 LNHDA, CDR2 SQIVND (reference sequence). Trimming left V 1 base short and J 8 bases short, with 6 bases between.